This T cell receptor beta chain is drawn from a study of human T cells and chemical hapten exposure. Study background: The variation in per-sample TCR yields arose mainly from small differences in pooled library volumes.

Time point in this sample: patch test 1, 2 weeks after DPC sensitization. Regarding treatment: therapeutic diphenylcyclopropenone sensitization with weekly scalp DPC. Findings and caveats of the study: Expanded TCRs showed more large CDR3 clusters than pre-sensitization or healthy control sets.

This clonotype was detected a few times. What it binds is unknown. During construction of the library, unique molecular identifiers were attached to individual cDNA molecules for quantitative, reproducible TCR counting. Original data processing: Sequenced samples showed a median of approximately 96,000 TCRs each, with counts running from roughly 23,000 to 700,000. One entry per CDR3 protein results from TCRdb running MiXCR on the RACE reads. V and J calls and clone size were set by TCRdb, not the authors. The sample holds about 360,000 distinct CDR3 sequences; roughly 6.9% are singletons and the top ten take 7.5% to 8.5%. The CDR3 is 14 amino acids. CDR1 and CDR2 from the germline V gene are SGHRS and YFSETQ. Trimming removed 0 bases at V and 5 bases at J, with 8 bases between.

The starting material was whole blood, obtained in connection with sensitization to the hapten diphenylcyclopropenone (DPC). V is TRBV5-1 and J is TRBJ1-4; no reliable D call. The TCR originated in a woman aged 18-29 years with alopecia areata. Some clones in this sample may be carry-over from other donors' samples. CDR3 amino acids: CASSLVPLNEKLFF. CDR3 bases: TGCGCCAGCAGCTTGGTTCCGTTAAATGAAAAACTGTTTTTT.